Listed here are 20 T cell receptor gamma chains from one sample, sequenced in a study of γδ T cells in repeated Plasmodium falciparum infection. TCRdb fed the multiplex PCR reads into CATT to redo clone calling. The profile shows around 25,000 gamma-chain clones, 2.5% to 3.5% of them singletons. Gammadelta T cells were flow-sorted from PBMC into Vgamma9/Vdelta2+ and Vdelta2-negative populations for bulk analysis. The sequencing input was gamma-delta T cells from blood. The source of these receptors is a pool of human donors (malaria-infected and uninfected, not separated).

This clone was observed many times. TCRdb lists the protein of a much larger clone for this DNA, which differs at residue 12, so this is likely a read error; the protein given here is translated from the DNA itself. As DNA, the CDR3 is TGTGCCTTGTGGTCCGAGGGGTTGGGCAAAAAAGTCAAGGTATTT. Translation: CALWSEGLGKKVKVF. V usage is TRGV9 and J usage is TRGJP. Matching the DNA to germline supplied the J gene, which TCRdb does not give. Germline V gene sequence: CDR1 GITISATS, CDR2 ISYDGTV (reference sequence). The CDR3 sequence is 15 residues long.

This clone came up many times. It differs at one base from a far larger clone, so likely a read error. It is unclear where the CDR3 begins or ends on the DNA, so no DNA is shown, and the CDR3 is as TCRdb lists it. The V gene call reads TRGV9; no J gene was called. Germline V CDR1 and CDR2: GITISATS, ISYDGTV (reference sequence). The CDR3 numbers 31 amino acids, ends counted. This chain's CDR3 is CALWEAIIIRNSLAVEQHLLSQVSIGRIQHF.

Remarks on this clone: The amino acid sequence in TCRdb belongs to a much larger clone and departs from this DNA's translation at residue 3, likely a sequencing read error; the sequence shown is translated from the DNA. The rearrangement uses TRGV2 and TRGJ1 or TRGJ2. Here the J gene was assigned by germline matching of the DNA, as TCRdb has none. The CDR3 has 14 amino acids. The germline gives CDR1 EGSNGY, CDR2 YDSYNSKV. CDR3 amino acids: CAAWDGVNYYKKLF. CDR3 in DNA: TGTGCCGCCTGGGACGGGGTAAATTATTATAAGAAACTCTTT.

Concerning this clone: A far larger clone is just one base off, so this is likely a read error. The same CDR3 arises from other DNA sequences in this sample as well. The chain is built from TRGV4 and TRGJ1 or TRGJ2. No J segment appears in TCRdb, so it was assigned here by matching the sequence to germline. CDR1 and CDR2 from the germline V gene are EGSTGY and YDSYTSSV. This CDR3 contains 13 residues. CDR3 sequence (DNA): TGTGCCACCTGGGATGTTTGGTATTACAAGAAACTCTTT. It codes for CATWDVWYYKKLF.

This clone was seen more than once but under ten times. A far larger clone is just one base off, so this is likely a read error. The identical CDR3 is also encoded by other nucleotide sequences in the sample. CDR3 residues: CALWEKWNKAGDWIKTF. The CDR3 DNA follows: TGTGCCTTGTGGGAGAAATGGAATAAGGCCGGGGATTGGATCAAGACGTTT. The V gene is TRGV9, the J gene TRGJP2. No J gene is reported in TCRdb; it was inferred here by comparing the DNA with germline. This CDR3 spans 17 amino acids. Trimming cost V 3 bases and J 8 bases; bases outside gene matches: 18. Looked up from germline, CDR1 is GITISATS and CDR2 is ISYDGTV (reference sequence).

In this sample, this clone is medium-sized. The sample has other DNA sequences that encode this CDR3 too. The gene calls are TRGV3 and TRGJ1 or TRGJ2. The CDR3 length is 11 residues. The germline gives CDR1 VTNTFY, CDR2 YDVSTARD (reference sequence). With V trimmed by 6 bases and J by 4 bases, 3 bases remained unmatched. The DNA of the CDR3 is TGTGCCACCTGGAAATATTATAAGAAACTCTTT. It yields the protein CATWKYYKKLF.

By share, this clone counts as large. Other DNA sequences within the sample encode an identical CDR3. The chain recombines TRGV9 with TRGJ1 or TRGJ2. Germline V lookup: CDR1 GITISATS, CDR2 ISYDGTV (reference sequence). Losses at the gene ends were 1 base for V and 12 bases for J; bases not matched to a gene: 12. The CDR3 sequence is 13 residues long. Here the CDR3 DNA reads TGTGCCTTGTGGGAGGTCTGTGGGGGCGGGAAACTCTTT. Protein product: CALWEVCGGGKLF.

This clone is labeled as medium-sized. CDR3 coding DNA: TGTGCCTTGTATAGTACCTATAAGAAACTCTTT. Amino acids: CALYSTYKKLF. The chain couples TRGV9 to TRGJ1 or TRGJ2. V lost 8 bases to trimming and J lost 7 bases; unmatched junction nucleotides: 8. CDR1 GITISATS and CDR2 ISYDGTV come from the germline V gene (reference sequence). CDR3 length: 11 residues.

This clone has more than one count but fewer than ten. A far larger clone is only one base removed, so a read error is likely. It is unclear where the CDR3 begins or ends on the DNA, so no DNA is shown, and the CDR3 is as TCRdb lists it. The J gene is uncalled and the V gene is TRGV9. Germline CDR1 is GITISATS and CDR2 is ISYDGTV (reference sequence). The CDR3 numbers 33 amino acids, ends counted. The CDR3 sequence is CALWEVQTIIIRNSLAVEQHLLSQVSIGRIQHF.

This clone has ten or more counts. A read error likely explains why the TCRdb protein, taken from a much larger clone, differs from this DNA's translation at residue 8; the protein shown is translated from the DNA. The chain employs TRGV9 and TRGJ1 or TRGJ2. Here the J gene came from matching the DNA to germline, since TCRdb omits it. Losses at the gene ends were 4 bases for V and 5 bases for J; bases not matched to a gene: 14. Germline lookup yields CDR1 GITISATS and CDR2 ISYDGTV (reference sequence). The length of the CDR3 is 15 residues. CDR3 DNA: TGTGCCTTGTGGGACCGCCTGCATGGGAATTATAAGAAACTCTTT. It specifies CALWDRLHGNYKKLF.

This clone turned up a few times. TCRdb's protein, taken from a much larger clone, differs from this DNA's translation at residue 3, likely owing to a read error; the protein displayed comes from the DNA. The CDR3 sequence is CAMWDQPNYTNYYKKLF. CDR3 in DNA: TGTGCCATGTGGGACCAGCCGAACTACACAAATTATTATAAGAAACTCTTT. This chain joins TRGV9 and TRGJ1 or TRGJ2. Here the J gene was assigned by germline matching of the DNA, as TCRdb has none. This CDR3 region has 17 residues. Germline-derived CDR1 and CDR2 are GITISATS and ISYDGTV (reference sequence).

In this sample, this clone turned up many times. CDR3 residues: CATWDRRTKKLF. The CDR3 bases are TGTGCCACCTGGGACAGACGCACTAAGAAACTCTTT. The genes are TRGV3 and TRGJ1 or TRGJ2. The CDR3 is made up of 12 amino acids. Germline trimming cut 1 base from V and 9 bases from J; bases unmatched to any gene: 6. The germline V gene encodes CDR1 VTNTFY and CDR2 YDVSTARD (reference sequence).

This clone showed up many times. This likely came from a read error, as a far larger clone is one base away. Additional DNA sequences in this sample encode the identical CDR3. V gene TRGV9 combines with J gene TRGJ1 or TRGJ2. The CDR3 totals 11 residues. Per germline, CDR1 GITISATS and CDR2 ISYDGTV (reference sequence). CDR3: CALWEDKKKLF. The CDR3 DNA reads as TGTGCCTTGTGGGAGGATAAAAAGAAACTCTTC.

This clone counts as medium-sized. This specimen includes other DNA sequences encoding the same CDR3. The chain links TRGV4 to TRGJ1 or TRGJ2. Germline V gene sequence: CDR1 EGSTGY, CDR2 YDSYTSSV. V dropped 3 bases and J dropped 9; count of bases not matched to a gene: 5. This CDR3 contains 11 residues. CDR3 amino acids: CATWDRSKKLF. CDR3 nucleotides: TGTGCCACCTGGGATCGTAGTAAGAAACTCTTT.

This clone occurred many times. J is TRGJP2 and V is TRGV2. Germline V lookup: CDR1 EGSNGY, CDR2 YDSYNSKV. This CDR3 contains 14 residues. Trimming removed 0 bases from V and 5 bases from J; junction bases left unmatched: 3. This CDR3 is CATWDGGSDWIKTF. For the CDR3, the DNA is TGTGCCACCTGGGACGGGGGGAGTGATTGGATCAAGACGTTT.

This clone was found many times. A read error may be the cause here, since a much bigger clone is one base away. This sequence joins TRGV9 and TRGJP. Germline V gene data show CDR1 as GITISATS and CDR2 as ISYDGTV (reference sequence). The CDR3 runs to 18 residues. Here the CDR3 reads CALWEVIRQGLGKKIKVF. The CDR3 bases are TGTGCCTTGTGGGAGGTTATTCGGCAAGGGTTGGGCAAAAAAATCAAGGTATTT.

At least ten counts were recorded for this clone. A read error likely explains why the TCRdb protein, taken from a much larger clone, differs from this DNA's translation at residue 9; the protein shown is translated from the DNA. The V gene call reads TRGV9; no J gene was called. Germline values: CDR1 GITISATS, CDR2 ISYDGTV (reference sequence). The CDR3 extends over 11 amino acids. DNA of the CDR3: TGTGCCTTGTGGGAGGTGATTGGGAGACTCTTT. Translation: CALWEVIGRLF.

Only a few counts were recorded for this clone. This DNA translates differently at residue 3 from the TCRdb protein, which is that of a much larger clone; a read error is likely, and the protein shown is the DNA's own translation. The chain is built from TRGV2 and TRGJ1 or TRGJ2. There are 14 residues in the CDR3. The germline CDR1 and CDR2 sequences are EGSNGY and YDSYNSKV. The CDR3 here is CASWDGQNYYKKLF. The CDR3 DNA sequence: TGTGCCTCCTGGGACGGGCAAAATTATTATAAGAAACTCTTT.

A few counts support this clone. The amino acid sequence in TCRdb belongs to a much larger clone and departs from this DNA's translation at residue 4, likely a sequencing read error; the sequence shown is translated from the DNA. This chain's CDR3 is CALREVRGYYKKLF. CDR3 DNA sequence: TGTGCCTTGCGGGAGGTGCGGGGTTATTATAAGAAACTCTTT. The V call is TRGV9, the J call TRGJ1 or TRGJ2. From germline, CDR1 is GITISATS and CDR2 ISYDGTV (reference sequence). The CDR3 has 14 residues.

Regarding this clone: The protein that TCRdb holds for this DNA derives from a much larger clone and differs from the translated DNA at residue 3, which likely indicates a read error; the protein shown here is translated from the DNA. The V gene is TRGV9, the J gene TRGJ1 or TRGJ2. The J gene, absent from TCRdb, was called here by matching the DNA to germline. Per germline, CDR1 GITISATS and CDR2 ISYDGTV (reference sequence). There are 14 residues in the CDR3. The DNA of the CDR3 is TGTGCCATGTGGGAGGGACCTACTTATTATAAGAAACTCTTT. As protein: CAMWEGPTYYKKLF.